These 14 T cell receptor beta chains came from one sample sequenced in a study of cytomegalovirus exposure and HLA in healthy donors. The method was immunoSEQ multiplex PCR; TCRdb's version includes in-frame clones alone and lacks a portion of them. This table has some 250,000 clones, around 88% appearing once. The sequencing input was PBMCs. These TCRs come from a woman aged 25 to 39 in good health and CMV-seropositive.

The gene calls are TRBV5-1 and TRBJ1-1, with D uncertain. CDR1 is SGHRS and CDR2 is YFSETQ in the germline V gene. V lost 0 bases, J lost 7 bases, and 10 bases lay in between. The CDR3 contains 13 residues. CDR3 nucleotide sequence: TGCGCCAGCAGCTTGGAGGCAACGGGTGAAGCTTTCTTT. Translating it yields CASSLEATGEAFF. Looking up the rest from reference TRBV5-1 and TRBJ1-1 gives the full variable domain: KAGVTQTPRYLIKTRGQQVTLSCSPISGHRSVSWYQQTPGQGLQFLFEYFSETQRNKGNFPGRFSGRQFSNSRSEMNVSTLELGDSALYLCASSLEATGEAFFGQGTRLTVV.

This chain joins TRBV5-4 and TRBJ1-3; D unresolved. V dropped 0 bases and J dropped 4 bases, with 5 bases sitting between them. CDR1 and CDR2 (germline): SGHNT, YYREEE (reference sequence). The CDR3 contains 13 residues. The CDR3 protein is CASSLAMGNTIYF. The DNA for the CDR3 is TGTGCCAGCAGCTTGGCCATGGGAAACACCATATATTTT.

This clone showed up just once. The rearrangement uses TRBV9 and TRBJ1-1; 8 nucleotides agree with TRBD1. The germline V gene has CDR1 SGDLS and CDR2 YYNGEE. There are 15 residues in the CDR3. After removal of 4 bases from V and 0 bases from J, the junction contained 5 bases not matched to a gene. The DNA for the CDR3 is TGTGCCAGCAGCCTCCGACAGGGGATGAACACTGAAGCTTTCTTT. Residues: CASSLRQGMNTEAFF.

This clone appeared a single time. The J gene is TRBJ2-7, the V gene TRBV15; D gene ambiguous. The CDR3 runs to 15 residues. V lost 5 bases to trimming and J lost 1 base, with 15 bases between them. CDR1 is LNHNV, CDR2 YYDKDF, per germline (reference sequence). The CDR3 spells CATSLPGAHSYEQYF. In nucleotides, the CDR3 is TGTGCCACCAGCCTACCTGGAGCGCATTCCTACGAGCAGTACTTC.

The V gene is TRBV19, the J gene TRBJ1-5, with TRBD1 matching over 9 bases. The CDR3 loop spans 15 amino acids. Germline lookup yields CDR1 LNHDA and CDR2 SQIVND (reference sequence). The trim removed 3 bases at V and 5 bases at J, leaving 5 bases unmatched. The chain's CDR3 is CASSIGDRDHQPQHF. CDR3 DNA sequence: TGTGCCAGTAGTATCGGGGACAGGGATCATCAGCCCCAGCATTTT.

The genes are TRBV27 and TRBJ2-1; possible D gene TRBD2, 5 bases. Germline values: CDR1 MNHEY, CDR2 SMNVEV (reference sequence). The CDR3 is 14 amino acids. Trimming stripped 6 bases from V and 9 bases from J, with 18 bases between. The CDR3 region has the DNA TGTGCCAGCAGCCTAGAGATGGGAGCTCCTGAGCAGTTCTTC. This codes for CASSLEMGAPEQFF.

The chain recombines TRBV28 with TRBJ2-1; 14 nucleotides agree with TRBD2. V dropped 7 bases and J dropped 12; count of bases not matched to a gene: 8. CDR3 size: 14 residues. CDR1 is MDHEN and CDR2 is SYDVKM in the germline V gene. The CDR3 protein is CASTTPGTSGRQFF. The CDR3 DNA reads TGTGCCAGCACCACGCCGGGGACTAGCGGGAGGCAGTTCTTC.

This clone was counted a single time. CDR3 nucleotides: TGCGCCAGCAGCTTGGACCACAGGGTCTACCAAGAGACCCAGTACTTC. Protein sequence: CASSLDHRVYQETQYF. This sequence joins TRBV5-1 and TRBJ2-5, with D possibly being TRBD1 (6 bases). The germline V and J ends were trimmed by 0 bases and 0 bases, with 12 bases remaining between them. Germline assignment: CDR1 SGHRS and CDR2 YFSETQ. This CDR3 contains 16 residues.

The rearrangement joins TRBV6-5 to TRBJ1-2; D gene ambiguous. V lost 6 bases to trimming and J lost 6 bases, with 11 bases between them. Per the germline V gene, CDR1 is MNHEY and CDR2 is SVGAGI. The CDR3 loop spans 12 amino acids. CDR3 nucleotide sequence: TGTGCCAGCAGAAAGAAGGCGGATGGCTACACCTTC. Translating gives CASRKKADGYTF.

The chain is built from TRBV18 and TRBJ2-2; TRBD1 is a possible D gene (5 bases). This CDR3 is 15 amino acids long. The V gene's germline CDR1 is KGHSH and CDR2 LQKENI. The V end lost 0 bases, the J end lost 4 bases, and 9 bases lay between the germline ends. CDR3 DNA: TGTGCCAGCTCACCACCTAGTACAGGCACCGGGGAGCTGTTTTTT. Translation gives CASSPPSTGTGELFF.

The chain recombines TRBV13 with TRBJ2-7; possible D gene TRBD1, 6 bases. Germline-derived CDR1 and CDR2 are PRHDT and FYEKMQ (reference sequence). V was cut by 3 bases and J by 3 bases, with 12 bases left in between. The CDR3 is made up of 14 amino acids. The CDR3 reads CASSLGASGYEQYF. For the CDR3, the DNA is TGTGCCAGCAGCTTGGGGGCTTCGGGCTACGAGCAGTACTTC.

V and J are TRBV28 and TRBJ2-7; D gene ambiguous. The germline V gene encodes CDR1 MDHEN and CDR2 SYDVKM. The V end lost 3 bases, the J end lost 2 bases, and 8 bases lay between the germline ends. The CDR3 has 13 amino acids. DNA of the CDR3: TGTGCCAGCAGTTTGGGCAGTACCTACGAGCAGTACTTC. Amino acids: CASSLGSTYEQYF. The variable domain in full, with the rest retrieved from reference TRBV28 and TRBJ2-7, is DVKVTQSSRYLVKRTGEKVFLECVQDMDHENMFWYRQDPGLGLRLIYFSYDVKMKEKGDIPEGYSVSREKKERFSLILESASTNQTSMYLCASSLGSTYEQYFGPGTRLTVT.

The CDR3 loop is CASSYGTSGTDTQYF. The CDR3 nucleotides are TGTGCCAGCAGTTATGGGACTAGCGGCACAGATACGCAGTATTTT. The V gene is TRBV27, the J gene TRBJ2-3; 10 positions match TRBD2. The CDR3 covers 15 residues. Losses at the gene ends were 4 bases for V and 1 base for J; bases not matched to a gene: 2. Germline CDR1 MNHEY, CDR2 SMNVEV (reference sequence).

The V call is TRBV6-5, the J call TRBJ2-1; D is unresolved. Germline V gives CDR1 MNHEY, CDR2 SVGAGI. The V end was cut by 5 bases, the J end by 4 bases, with 3 bases between. The CDR3 loop spans 11 amino acids. The CDR3 protein is CASSRYNEQFF. The CDR3 nucleotides read TGTGCCAGCAGTCGTTACAATGAGCAGTTCTTC.